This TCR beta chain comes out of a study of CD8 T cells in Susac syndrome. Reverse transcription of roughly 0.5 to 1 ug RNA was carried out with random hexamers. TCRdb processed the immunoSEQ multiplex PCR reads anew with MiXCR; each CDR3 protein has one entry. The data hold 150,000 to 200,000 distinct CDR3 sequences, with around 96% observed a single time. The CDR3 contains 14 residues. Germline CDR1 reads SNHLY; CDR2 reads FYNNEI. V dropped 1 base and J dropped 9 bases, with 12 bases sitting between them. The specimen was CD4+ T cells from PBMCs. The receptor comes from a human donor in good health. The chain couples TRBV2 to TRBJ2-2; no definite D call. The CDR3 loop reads CASSEDVRSRELFF. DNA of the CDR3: TGTGCCAGCAGTGAAGACGTTCGTAGTCGGGAGCTGTTTTTT.